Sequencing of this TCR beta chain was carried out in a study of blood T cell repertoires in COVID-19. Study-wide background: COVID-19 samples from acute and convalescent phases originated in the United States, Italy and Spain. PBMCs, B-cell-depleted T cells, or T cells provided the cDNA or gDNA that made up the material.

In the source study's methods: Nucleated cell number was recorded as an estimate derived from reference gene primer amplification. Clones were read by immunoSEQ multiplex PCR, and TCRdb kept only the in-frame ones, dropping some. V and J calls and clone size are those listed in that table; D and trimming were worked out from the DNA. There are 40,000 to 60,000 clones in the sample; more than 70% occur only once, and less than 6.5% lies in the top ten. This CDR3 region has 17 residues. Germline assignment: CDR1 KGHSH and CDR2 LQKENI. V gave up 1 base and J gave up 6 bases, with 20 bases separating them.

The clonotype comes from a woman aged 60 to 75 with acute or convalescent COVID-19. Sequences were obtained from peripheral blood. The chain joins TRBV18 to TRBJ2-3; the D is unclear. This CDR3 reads CASSPRPGAVLIDTQYF. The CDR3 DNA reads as TGTGCCAGCTCACCACGCCCTGGCGCGGTGCTAATCGATACGCAGTATTTT. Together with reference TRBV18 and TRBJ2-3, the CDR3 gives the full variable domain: NAGVMQNPRHLVRRRGQEARLRCSPMKGHSHVYWYRQLPEEGLKFMVYLQKENIIDESGMPKERFSAEFPKEGPSILRIQQVVRGDSAAYFCASSPRPGAVLIDTQYFGPGTRLTVL.